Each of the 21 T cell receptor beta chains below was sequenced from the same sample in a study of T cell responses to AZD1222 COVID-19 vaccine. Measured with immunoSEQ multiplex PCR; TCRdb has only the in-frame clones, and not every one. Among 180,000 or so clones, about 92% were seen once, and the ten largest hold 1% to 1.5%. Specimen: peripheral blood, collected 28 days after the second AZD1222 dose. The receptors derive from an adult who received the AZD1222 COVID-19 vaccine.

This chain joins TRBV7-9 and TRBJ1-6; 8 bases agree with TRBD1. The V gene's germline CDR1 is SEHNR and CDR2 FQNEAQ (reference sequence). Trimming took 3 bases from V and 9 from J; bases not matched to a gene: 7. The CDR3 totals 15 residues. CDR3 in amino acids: CASSLDGQGGSPLHF. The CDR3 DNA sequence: TGTGCCAGCAGCTTGGACGGACAGGGTGGTTCACCCCTCCACTTT.

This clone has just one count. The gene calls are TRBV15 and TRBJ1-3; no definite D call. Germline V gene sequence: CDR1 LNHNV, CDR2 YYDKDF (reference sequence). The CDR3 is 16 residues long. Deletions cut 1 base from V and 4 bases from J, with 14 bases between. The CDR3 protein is CATSRGWETRGNTIYF. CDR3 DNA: TGTGCCACCAGCAGAGGTTGGGAGACTCGGGGAAACACCATATATTTT.

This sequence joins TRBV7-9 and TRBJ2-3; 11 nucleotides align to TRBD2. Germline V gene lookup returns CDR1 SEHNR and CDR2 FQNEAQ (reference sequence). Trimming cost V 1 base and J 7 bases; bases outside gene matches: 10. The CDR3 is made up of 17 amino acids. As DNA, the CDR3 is TGTGCCAGCAGCTTAGACTCTAGCGGGGGGTTCAGGAATACGCAGTATTTT. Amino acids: CASSLDSSGGFRNTQYF.

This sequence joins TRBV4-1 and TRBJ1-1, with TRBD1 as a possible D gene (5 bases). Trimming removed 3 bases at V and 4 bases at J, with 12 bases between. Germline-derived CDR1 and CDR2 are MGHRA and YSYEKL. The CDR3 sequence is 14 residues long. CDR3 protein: CASSQPGGGTEAFF. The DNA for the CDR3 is TGCGCCAGCAGCCAGCCCGGGGGGGGCACTGAAGCTTTCTTT.

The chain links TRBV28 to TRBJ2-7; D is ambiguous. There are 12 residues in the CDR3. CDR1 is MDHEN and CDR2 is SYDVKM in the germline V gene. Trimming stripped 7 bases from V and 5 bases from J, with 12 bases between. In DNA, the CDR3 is TGTGCCAGCACCGGATCTAGGGACGAGCAGTACTTC. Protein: CASTGSRDEQYF. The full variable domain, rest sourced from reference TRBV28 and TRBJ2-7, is DVKVTQSSRYLVKRTGEKVFLECVQDMDHENMFWYRQDPGLGLRLIYFSYDVKMKEKGDIPEGYSVSREKKERFSLILESASTNQTSMYLCASTGSRDEQYFGPGTRLTVT.

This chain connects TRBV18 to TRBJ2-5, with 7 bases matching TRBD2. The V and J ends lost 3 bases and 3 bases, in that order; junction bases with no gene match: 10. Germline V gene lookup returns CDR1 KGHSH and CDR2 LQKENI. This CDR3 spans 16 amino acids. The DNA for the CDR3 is TGTGCCAGCTCACCCCGGTGGGGCGGGGGAGAAGAGACCCAGTACTTC. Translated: CASSPRWGGGEETQYF.

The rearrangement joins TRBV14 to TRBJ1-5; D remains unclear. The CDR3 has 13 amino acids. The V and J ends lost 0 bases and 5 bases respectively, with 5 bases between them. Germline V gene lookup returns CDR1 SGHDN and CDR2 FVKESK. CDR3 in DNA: TGTGCCAGCAGCCAAGATCTCGATCAGCCCCAGCATTTT. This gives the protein CASSQDLDQPQHF.

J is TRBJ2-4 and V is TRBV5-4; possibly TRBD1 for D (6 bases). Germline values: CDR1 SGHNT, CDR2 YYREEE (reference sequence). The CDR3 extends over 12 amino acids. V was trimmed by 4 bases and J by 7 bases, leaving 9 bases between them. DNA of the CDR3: TGTGCCAGCAGCGGCACAGGGAACATTCAGTACTTC. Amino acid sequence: CASSGTGNIQYF.

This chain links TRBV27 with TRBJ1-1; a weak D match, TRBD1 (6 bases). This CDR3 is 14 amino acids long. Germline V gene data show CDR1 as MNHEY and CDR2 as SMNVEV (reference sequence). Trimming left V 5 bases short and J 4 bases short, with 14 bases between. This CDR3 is CASSLGGGVTEAFF. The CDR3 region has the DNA TGTGCCAGCAGTCTCGGGGGCGGCGTCACTGAAGCTTTCTTT.

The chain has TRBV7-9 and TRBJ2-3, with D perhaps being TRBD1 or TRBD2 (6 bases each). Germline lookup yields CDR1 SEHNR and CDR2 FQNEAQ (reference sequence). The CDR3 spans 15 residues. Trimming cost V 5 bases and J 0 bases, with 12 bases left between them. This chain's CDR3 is CASSVKGGSTDTQYF. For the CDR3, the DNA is TGTGCCAGCAGCGTAAAAGGGGGGAGCACAGATACGCAGTATTTT.

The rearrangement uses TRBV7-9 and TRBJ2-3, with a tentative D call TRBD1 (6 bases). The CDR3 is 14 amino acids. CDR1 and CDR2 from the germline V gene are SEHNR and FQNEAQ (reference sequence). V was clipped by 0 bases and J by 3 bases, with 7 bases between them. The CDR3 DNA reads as TGTGCCAGCAGCTTAGCGGGGGCTACAGATACGCAGTATTTT. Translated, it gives CASSLAGATDTQYF.

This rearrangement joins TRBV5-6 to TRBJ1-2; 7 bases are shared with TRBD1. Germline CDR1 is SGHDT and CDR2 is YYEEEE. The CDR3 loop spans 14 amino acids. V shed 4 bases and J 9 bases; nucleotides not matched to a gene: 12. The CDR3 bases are TGTGCCAGCAGCCTCACAGGGGACCTCTGGAGCTACACCTTC. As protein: CASSLTGDLWSYTF.

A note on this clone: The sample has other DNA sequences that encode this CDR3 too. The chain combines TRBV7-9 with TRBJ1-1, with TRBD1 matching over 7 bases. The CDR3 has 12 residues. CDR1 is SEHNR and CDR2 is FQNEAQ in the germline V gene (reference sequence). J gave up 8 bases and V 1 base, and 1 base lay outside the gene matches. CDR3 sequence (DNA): TGTGCCAGCAGCTTAGGGACAGGAGAAGCTTTCTTT. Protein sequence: CASSLGTGEAFF.

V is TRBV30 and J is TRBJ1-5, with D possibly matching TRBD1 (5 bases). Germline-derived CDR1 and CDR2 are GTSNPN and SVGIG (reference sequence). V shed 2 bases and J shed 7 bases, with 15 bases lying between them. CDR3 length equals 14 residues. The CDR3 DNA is TGTGCCTGGAGTTCAGGGCCCCGCGAACAGCCCCAGCATTTT. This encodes CAWSSGPREQPQHF.

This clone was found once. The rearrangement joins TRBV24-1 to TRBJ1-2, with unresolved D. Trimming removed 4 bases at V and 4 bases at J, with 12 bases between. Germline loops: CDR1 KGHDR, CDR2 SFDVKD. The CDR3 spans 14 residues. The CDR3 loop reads CATSDRTYSYGYTF. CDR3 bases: TGTGCCACCAGTGACCGTACTTACTCCTATGGCTACACCTTC.

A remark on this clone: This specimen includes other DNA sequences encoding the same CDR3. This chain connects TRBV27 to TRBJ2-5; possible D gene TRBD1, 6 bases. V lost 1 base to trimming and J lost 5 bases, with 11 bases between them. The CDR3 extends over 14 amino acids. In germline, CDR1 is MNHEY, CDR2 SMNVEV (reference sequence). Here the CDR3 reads CASSLFSRGETQYF. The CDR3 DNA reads TGTGCCAGCAGTTTATTCTCCAGGGGTGAGACCCAGTACTTC.

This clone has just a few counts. CDR3 in DNA: TGTGCCAGCAGCTTATACCTGAGACCGGGACAGGGAGGCAGTGGCTACACCTTC. This translates into CASSLYLRPGQGGSGYTF. J is TRBJ1-2 and V is TRBV7-2, with 9 bases lining up with TRBD1. Trimming took 2 bases from V and 7 from J; bases not matched to a gene: 17. The V gene's germline CDR1 is SGHTA and CDR2 FQGNSA. The CDR3 contains 18 residues.

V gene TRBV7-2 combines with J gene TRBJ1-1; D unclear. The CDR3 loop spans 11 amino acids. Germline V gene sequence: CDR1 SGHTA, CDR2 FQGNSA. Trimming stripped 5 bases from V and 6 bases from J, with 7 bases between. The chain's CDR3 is CASSRISEAFF. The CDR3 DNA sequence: TGTGCCAGCAGCCGGATATCTGAAGCTTTCTTT.

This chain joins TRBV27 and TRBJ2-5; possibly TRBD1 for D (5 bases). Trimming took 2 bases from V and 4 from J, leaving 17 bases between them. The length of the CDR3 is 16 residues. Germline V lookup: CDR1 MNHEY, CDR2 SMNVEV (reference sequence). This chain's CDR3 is CASSLRVGAGLETQYF. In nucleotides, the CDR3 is TGTGCCAGCAGTTTAAGGGTGGGCGCAGGGCTAGAGACCCAGTACTTC.

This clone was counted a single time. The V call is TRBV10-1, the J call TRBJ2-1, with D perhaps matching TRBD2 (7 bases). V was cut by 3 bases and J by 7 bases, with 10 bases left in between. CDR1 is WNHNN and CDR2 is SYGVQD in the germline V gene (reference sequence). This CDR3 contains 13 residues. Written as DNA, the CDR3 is TGCGCCAGCAGTGAAAGGGGGGGGAATGAGCAGTTCTTC. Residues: CASSERGGNEQFF.

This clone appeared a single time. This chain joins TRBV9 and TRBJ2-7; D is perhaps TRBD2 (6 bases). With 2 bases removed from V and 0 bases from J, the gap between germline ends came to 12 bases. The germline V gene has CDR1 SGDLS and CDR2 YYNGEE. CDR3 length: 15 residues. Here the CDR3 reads CASSVGAGLSYEQYF. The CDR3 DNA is TGTGCCAGCAGCGTCGGTGCGGGACTCTCCTACGAGCAGTACTTC.